This T cell receptor (beta chain) was identified during a study of blood T cell repertoires in COVID-19. Study summary: COVID-19 samples, acute and convalescent, were from the United States, Italy and Spain. PBMCs, B-cell-depleted T cells, or T cells provided the cDNA or gDNA that made up the material.

Trimming took 1 base from V and 9 from J, leaving 15 bases between them. The CDR3 spans 14 residues. As processed by the authors: Estimates of nucleated cell counts were drawn from the amplification of reference gene primers. Data came from immunoSEQ multiplex PCR; TCRdb stores just in-frame clones and leaves some out. That table gives V, J and clone size, and the DNA gave D and trimming. The data show 200,000 to 250,000 clones, roughly 86% seen once. The TCR was taken from a woman aged 25 to 45 who had recovered from COVID-19. The chain recombines TRBV23-1 with TRBJ2-5; D unresolved. TRBV23-1 is reported as an ORF; its role is uncertain. The material sequenced was peripheral blood. The CDR3 region has the DNA TGCGCCAGCAGTCAATTAACCCCGAGGTCGGCCCAGTACTTC. It specifies CASSQLTPRSAQYF.